This is a list of T cell receptor beta chains from one sample in a study of blood T cell repertoires in COVID-19. Repertoires were generated with immunoSEQ multiplex PCR, while TCRdb's copy carries only in-frame clones and drops some. Counted here are just over 250,000 clones, roughly 86% occurring once; the ten biggest clones make up over 7.5%. Source material: peripheral blood. Receptors originate from a man in his forties or fifties who had recovered from COVID-19. Each CDR3 is given with its conserved first and last residue. A D gene is named only where the DNA matches it firmly. Expanded clones are given a class, and other clones once, few, many or no size at all.

few | . | TRBJ2-5 | 15 | TRBV5-1 | TGCGCCAGCAGCTCTGAGAACAGGGCGGTGGAGACCCAGTACTTC | CASSSENRAVETQYF
. | . | TRBJ2-1 | 17 | TRBV7-9 | TGTGCCAGCAGCTTAAATGGGGGCGGGAGATTGGGTAATGAGCAGTTCTTC | CASSLNGGGRLGNEQFF
once | TRBD1 | TRBJ2-7 | 15 | TRBV10-3 | TGTGCCATCAGCCTCGGGACAGGGGCGTCCTACGAGCAGTACTTC | CAISLGTGASYEQYF
few | TRBD1 | TRBJ2-7 | 14 | TRBV7-9 | TGTGCCAGCAGCCCGACAGGGACCACCTACGAGCAGTACTTC | CASSPTGTTYEQYF
. | . | TRBJ2-7 | 15 | TRBV9 | TGTGCCAGCAGCCTCCTGGCCGGGGGAAGCCGGGAGCAGTACTTC | CASSLLAGGSREQYF
. | TRBD1 | TRBJ1-4 | 16 | TRBV7-2 | TGTGCCAGCAGCTCAAGACAGGGGGCGAAGAGGGAAAAACTGTTTTTT | CASSSRQGAKREKLFF
. | . | TRBJ2-3 | 15 | TRBV27 | TGTGCCAGCAGTTTTAGGGGAATTGGCACAGATACGCAGTATTTT | CASSFRGIGTDTQYF
. | . | TRBJ2-7 | 11 | TRBV6-2/TRBV6-3 | TGTGCCAGCAGTAGACAGGACGAGCAGTACTTC | CASSRQDEQYF
. | . | TRBJ1-1 | 14 | TRBV5-6 | TGTGCCAGCAGGCTACAGAGACTGAACACTGAAGCTTTCTTT | CASRLQRLNTEAFF
once | TRBD1 | TRBJ1-2 | 14 | TRBV2 | TGTGCCAGCAGTGAGGGAAGGGGGCTGGAAGGCTACACCTTC | CASSEGRGLEGYTF
. | . | TRBJ2-1 | 13 | TRBV27 | TGTGCCAGCAGTCCCCCGGGCCGGGGTGAGCAGTTCTTC | CASSPPGRGEQFF
. | . | TRBJ1-2 | 14 | TRBV21-1 | TGTGCCAGCAGCAAAGCACCGGGAGGGTATGGCTACACCTTC | CASSKAPGGYGYTF
. | . | TRBJ2-3 | 17 | TRBV5-1 | TGCGCCAGCAGCTTGGCCCTAGGGAGCAGAGGGACAGATACGCAGTATTTT | CASSLALGSRGTDTQYF
. | . | TRBJ2-2 | 14 | TRBV3-1/TRBV3-2 | TGTGCCAGCAGCCAAGTTGGGGGGATCGGGGAGCTGTTTTTT | CASSQVGGIGELFF
. | TRBD1 | TRBJ1-1 | 12 | TRBV6-6 | TGTGCCAGCAGACAGGGGGGCACTGAAGCTTTCTTT | CASRQGGTEAFF
. | TRBD1 | TRBJ1-1 | 14 | TRBV7-9 | TGTGCCAGCAGCCCGGACAGGGAGAGGACTGAAGCTTTCTTT | CASSPDRERTEAFF
. | TRBD1 | TRBJ1-6 | 21 | TRBV3-1/TRBV3-2 | TGTGCCAGCAGCCAAGATGTGGGTCAGGGGGCGTTAAGCTCCTATAATTCACCCCTCCACTTT | CASSQDVGQGALSSYNSPLHF
. | TRBD1 | TRBJ1-6 | 16 | TRBV7-2 | TGTGCCAGCAGCCCTACAACAGGGGGGAATAATTCACCCCTCCACTTT | CASSPTTGGNNSPLHF
. | . | TRBJ2-5 | 13 | TRBV7-9 | TGTGCCAGCACCCCCGCGGGGTCAGAGACCCAGTACTTC | CASTPAGSETQYF
few | TRBD2 | TRBJ2-7 | 16 | TRBV4-1 | TGCGCCAGCAGCCAAGATCCTAGCGGGAGCTCCTACGAGCAGTACTTC | CASSQDPSGSSYEQYF
once | . | TRBJ1-5 | 11 | TRBV28 | TGTGCCAGCAGCACAGGCGGACCCCAGCATTTT | CASSTGGPQHF
. | TRBD2 | TRBJ2-7 | 16 | TRBV10-3 | TGTGCCATCAGTGAGTCAGTAGCGGGAGTAAGGTACGAGCAGTACTTC | CAISESVAGVRYEQYF
. | TRBD2 | TRBJ2-2 | 17 | TRBV7-2 | TGTGCCAGCAGCTTAGTTGGCGGGGGGGCCATGACCGGGGAGCTGTTTTTT | CASSLVGGGAMTGELFF
. | TRBD2 | TRBJ2-7 | 15 | TRBV7-8 | TGTGCCAGCACCCCTCGGGTAGCGGGGGTCGACGAGCAGTACTTC | CASTPRVAGVDEQYF
once | TRBD1 | TRBJ2-6 | 17 | TRBV18 | TGTGCCAGCTCGCCCCGGGACAGGGGCACTGGGGCCAACGTCCTGACTTTC | CASSPRDRGTGANVLTF
once | TRBD1 | TRBJ2-7 | 14 | TRBV5-1 | TGCGCCAGCAGCCCGGACAGGAGCGTCTACGAGCAGTACTTC | CASSPDRSVYEQYF
. | . | TRBJ2-3 | 14 | TRBV2 | TGTGCCAGCGGGAGGGGGGAGGCCACAGATACGCAGTATTTT | CASGRGEATDTQYF
. | TRBD1 | TRBJ2-2 | 16 | TRBV3-1/TRBV3-2 | TGTGCCAGCAGTTCCAAAACAGGGGCGAACACCGGGGAGCTGTTTTTT | CASSSKTGANTGELFF
. | . | TRBJ2-5 | 14 | TRBV7-9 | TGTGCCACTTCGCCCAGGGGTCAAGGGGAGACCCAGTACTTC | CATSPRGQGETQYF
. | TRBD1 | TRBJ1-1 | 14 | TRBV5-1 | TGCGCCAGCAAGATGACAGGGGGAAAGACTGAAGCTTTCTTT | CASKMTGGKTEAFF
. | . | TRBJ2-5 | 15 | TRBV18 | TGTGCCAGCTCCCCGACCTCGGGGGGCTGGGAGACCCAGTACTTC | CASSPTSGGWETQYF
. | . | TRBJ2-7 | 15 | TRBV19 | TGTGCCAGTAGTATAGTTTGGGCAGTTCCCTACGAGCAGTACTTC | CASSIVWAVPYEQYF
. | . | TRBJ1-2 | 17 | TRBV15 | TGTGCCACCAGCAGAGACCAAACACAAACAGGGAAATATGGCTACACCTTC | CATSRDQTQTGKYGYTF
. | . | TRBJ2-5 | 14 | TRBV28 | TGTGCCAGCAGTTTCCCCCAGACGCGGGAGACCCAGTACTTC | CASSFPQTRETQYF
once | . | TRBJ2-7 | 15 | TRBV6-5 | TGTGCCAGCAGCCAGTTTGGGACAAAAGGGGGCGAGCAGTACTTC | CASSQFGTKGGEQYF
. | . | TRBJ1-3 | 15 | TRBV6-6 | TGTGCCAGCATTATGGGCCGGGGGGGTGGAAACACCATATATTTT | CASIMGRGGGNTIYF
. | TRBD2 | TRBJ2-7 | 14 | TRBV19 | TGTGCCAGTAGGGCACTAGCGGGAGACTACGAGCAGTACTTC | CASRALAGDYEQYF
. | . | TRBJ2-5 | 13 | TRBV6-2/TRBV6-3 | TGTGCCAGCAGCGGGACTCCACAAGAGACCCAGTACTTC | CASSGTPQETQYF
. | TRBD2 | TRBJ2-1 | 15 | TRBV11-2 | TGTGCCAGCAGCTTTTTACCTAGCGGGTACAATGAGCAGTTCTTC | CASSFLPSGYNEQFF
. | TRBD1 | TRBJ2-1 | 17 | TRBV18 | TGTGCCAGCTCACCACCGTCCGACGCGACAGGGCACAATGAGCAGTTCTTC | CASSPPSDATGHNEQFF
once | TRBD2 | TRBJ2-1 | 15 | TRBV7-2 | TGTGCCAGCCTCCCCTGGACTAGCGGCTACAATGAGCAGTTCTTC | CASLPWTSGYNEQFF
. | . | TRBJ1-1 | 14 | TRBV14 | TGTGCCAGCAGCCGCCGCGGACAGATGACTGAAGCTTTCTTT | CASSRRGQMTEAFF